The entry below gives a single T cell receptor beta chain sequence along with its context. Its cognate antigen has yet to be identified. Base qualities were left out, and no much larger clone turns up one base away. Per the germline V gene, SGHRS is the CDR1 and YFSETQ is the CDR2. The cysteine opens and the phenylalanine closes a CDR3 of 13 amino acids. Only the CDR3 DNA stays, 39 bases, in frame from base 1. Relative to germline, V is missing 0 bases and J is missing 6 bases, with 1 base of the junction outside any gene match. This sample was included in a study of blood T cells in healthy people across ages (dated by TCRdb to the mid-2010s). For context, the study as a whole: In model experiments, template switching captured roughly one uniquely barcoded TCR beta cDNA molecule for every two T cells. Age-related changes in TCR beta repertoire diversity were measured in the study by deep sequencing normalized with unique cDNA molecular identifiers. The donors were divided into four age groups: young (average around 17 years), middle-aged (about 41), aged (approximately 64) and long-lived (82). To avoid experimental bias, donors of different ages were randomly spread across the sequencing lanes. Two additional independent replicas of 1 million unique cDNA reads from the same blood draw were analyzed for two donors (one aged 18 to 30 and one aged 80 or older).

What the research found in general, with its limitations: Total diversity estimates from one million sequenced T cells were considered lower bounds and underestimates. The CMV infection status of donors was not known, potentially confounding age-related changes in expanded clonotypes. Compared with the aged group, more naive CD4+ T cells, fewer expanded clones and increased TCR diversity were shown by the long-lived group, suggesting age selection. Bulk unsorted PBMC profiling prevented conclusive comparison of naive and antigen-experienced compartments. A strong correlation was found between observed TCR beta diversity and the percentage of naive T cells measured by flow cytometry. As age increased, observed TCR beta diversity per million T cells dropped in a roughly linear way, and a significant reduction was already evident by age about 36.

Library preparation used 5' RACE. TCRdb lists the instrument as Illumina HiSeq 2500. A second 7 to 11 cycle PCR used a sample-barcoded 5' primer and a J-beta primer mix. A template-switch 5' adaptor carrying 12 random nucleotides introduced a unique molecular identifier onto each TCR beta cDNA molecule. Each sample yielded at least 3 million CDR3-containing paired-end reads. First-strand cDNA was synthesized from all RNA with the Mint cDNA synthesis kit, primed by a TRBC-specific oligonucleotide. Following uracil-DNA glycosylase treatment, a first 18-cycle PCR with universal primers M1SS and BC2_uni_R was performed on all cDNA. As for how the authors treated the data: Normalization of each sample was performed by random selection of 1 million high-quality reads, each carrying a distinct molecular identifier. Instead of being binned into consensus sequences, reads that shared molecular identifiers were thrown out. CDR3 identification, clonotype clustering and error correction used MiTCR with a Q25 quality threshold and the strictest error-elimination algorithm. A nonparametric unseen species model with Euler transformation was used to estimate lower-bound total TCR beta diversity. TCRdb ran its own pipeline on the public reads, namely fastp trimming at Q25 and MiXCR clone calling, and kept in-frame beta chains. Rows are unified per CDR3 protein, each entry keeping the most common DNA and genes. The V and J calls reflect TCRdb's pipeline rather than the authors' work. For this sample there are about 1.8 million distinct CDR3 sequences; 49% appear just once. The ten biggest clones cover roughly 2.1% of the sample.

Systemically healthy Caucasian individuals from Russia, 35 to 50 in total and aged roughly 6 to 90 years, were included as donors. Each donor gave about 9.7 milliliters of peripheral blood, drawn into EDTA-treated Vacutainer tubes. PBMCs were isolated by Ficoll-Paque density-gradient centrifugation, with at least 6.5 million obtained per sample. Total RNA, at least 5 micrograms per sample, was extracted from PBMCs with Trizol reagent. Naive CD45RAhigh/CD27high T cell percentages were measured by flow cytometry on a PBMC aliquot from every donor. Sequenced sample: blood. The clonotype comes from a woman in her thirties or forties in good health. The chain couples TRBV5-1 to TRBJ1-1; TRBD1 aligns with 8 central bases. The sequence in DNA is TGCGCCAGCAGCTTGGGGACAGGGTCTGAAGCTTTCTTT. Its protein is CASSLGTGSEAFF.